Listed below are T cell receptor beta chains from one sample, sequenced in a study of blood T cells in healthy people across ages. TCRdb ran MiXCR on the 5' RACE reads and lists one entry per CDR3 protein. The sample yields roughly 560,000 distinct CDR3 sequences, more than 20% seen once. These same records also appear under a second study, on T cells of mothers and their children.

The sequencing sample was made of blood. These receptors were collected from a boy aged 5 to 17 in good health. Both conserved end residues are part of each CDR3. D genes are given only for firm matches. Size is stated for part of the rows, as once, few or many counts, or as a class when the clone is expanded.

j_call | d_call | v_call | clone_size | cdr3_aa | cdr3_nt
TRBJ2-1 | TRBD2 | TRBV28 | few | CASSLLAGEYNEQFF | TGTGCCAGCAGTTTATTAGCGGGGGAGTACAATGAGCAGTTCTTC
TRBJ2-1 | TRBD2 | TRBV27 | - | CASSLYLGGRGSYNEQFF | TGTGCCAGCAGTTTATATTTAGGCGGGAGAGGGTCCTACAATGAGCAGTTCTTC
TRBJ1-3 | - | TRBV5-6 | few | CASSVGRDKATVF | TGTGCCAGCAGCGTTGGCAGGGATAAGGCCACGGTTTTT
TRBJ2-5 | - | TRBV15 | many | CATSMYYGTFQETQYF | TGTGCCACCAGCATGTACTACGGGACATTTCAAGAGACCCAGTACTTC
TRBJ2-7 | TRBD1 | TRBV3-1 | - | CASSPRDRGFNSYEQYF | TGTGCCAGCAGCCCCCGGGACAGGGGGTTTAACTCCTACGAGCAGTACTTC
TRBJ1-6 | - | TRBV5-1 | few | CAGSPTSGDNSPLHF | TGCGCCGGCAGCCCGACCTCAGGTGATAATTCACCCCTCCACTTT
TRBJ2-5 | - | TRBV7-2 | few | CASSLVSEGTQYF | TGTGCCAGCAGCTTAGTATCAGAAGGGACCCAGTACTTC
TRBJ2-1 | - | TRBV5-1 | few | CASSPQQGSEQFF | TGCGCCAGCAGCCCGCAACAGGGAAGTGAGCAGTTCTTC
TRBJ1-1 | - | TRBV28 | - | CASSWGPQGDYTEAFF | TGTGCCAGCAGTTGGGGTCCACAGGGAGATTACACTGAAGCTTTCTTT
TRBJ2-4 | - | TRBV28 | - | CASSPKGLAKNIQYF | TGTGCCAGCAGCCCAAAGGGACTCGCCAAAAACATTCAGTACTTC
TRBJ2-3 | TRBD2 | TRBV4-1 | - | CASSREGVRRGSDTQYF | TGCGCCAGCAGCCGAGAGGGTGTTCGGCGGGGGAGCGATACGCAGTATTTT
TRBJ2-5 | - | TRBV5-1 | - | CASSAPDRFQETQYF | TGCGCCAGCAGCGCGCCAGACAGATTTCAAGAGACCCAGTACTTC
TRBJ2-7 | - | TRBV9 | - | CASSAPTEDEQYF | TGTGCCAGCAGCGCCCCGACAGAGGACGAGCAGTACTTC
TRBJ2-1 | - | TRBV7-8 | - | CASSLRESSSYNEQFF | TGTGCCAGCAGCTTAAGGGAGTCCAGCTCCTACAATGAGCAGTTCTTC
TRBJ2-3 | - | TRBV7-8 | few | CASSLALVFADTQYF | TGTGCCAGCAGCTTAGCTCTAGTCTTCGCAGATACGCAGTATTTT
TRBJ2-3 | - | TRBV11-2 | - | CASSSWGFGGPTDTQYF | TGTGCCAGCAGCTCCTGGGGGTTTGGGGGCCCCACAGATACGCAGTATTTT
TRBJ2-1 | - | TRBV11-2 | few | CASGFRRVPYNEQFF | TGTGCCAGCGGCTTCAGGAGGGTCCCCTACAATGAGCAGTTCTTC
TRBJ2-1 | - | TRBV29-1 | - | CSVESRDLYNEQFF | TGCAGCGTTGAATCCAGGGACCTCTACAATGAGCAGTTCTTC
TRBJ2-7 | TRBD2 | TRBV3-1 | few | CASSQILGASGGPSYEQYF | TGTGCCAGCAGCCAAATACTGGGGGCTAGCGGGGGGCCTTCCTACGAGCAGTACTTC
TRBJ2-5 | - | TRBV7-2 | - | CASSPPLQQETQYF | TGTGCCAGCAGCCCCCCCCTGCAGCAAGAGACCCAGTACTTC
TRBJ2-1 | TRBD2 | TRBV20-1 | - | CSAQGVAGSYNEQFF | TGCAGTGCTCAAGGCGTAGCGGGCTCCTACAATGAGCAGTTCTTC
TRBJ2-7 | - | TRBV7-2 | - | CASSQKGPYEQYF | TGTGCCAGCAGCCAAAAGGGACCCTACGAGCAGTACTTC
TRBJ1-2 | - | TRBV12-3/TRBV12-4 | - | CASSVGATYGYTF | TGTGCCAGCAGCGTTGGGGCTACCTATGGCTACACCTTC
TRBJ2-7 | - | TRBV27 | - | CASSQRRSYEQYF | TGTGCCAGCAGCCAACGACGGAGCTACGAGCAGTACTTC
TRBJ1-2 | TRBD1 | TRBV30 | - | CAWQGQTSNYGYTF | TGTGCCTGGCAGGGACAGACCTCTAACTATGGCTACACCTTC
TRBJ2-1 | TRBD2 | TRBV7-8 | many | CASSQTSGSVEFF | TGTGCCAGCAGCCAGACTAGCGGGAGTGTGGAGTTCTTC
TRBJ1-2 | - | TRBV28 | - | CASGRGKYGYTF | TGTGCTAGCGGGCGGGGGAAGTATGGCTACACCTTC
TRBJ2-7 | TRBD1 | TRBV3-1 | - | CASSRDRGRGEQYF | TGTGCCAGCAGCCGTGACAGGGGTCGGGGCGAGCAGTACTTC